The rows below give T cell receptor beta chains drawn from one sample of a study of OX40 agonist ivuxolimab in advanced cancers. Only in-frame clones appear in the TCRdb table, and some are missing; sequencing was by immunoSEQ multiplex PCR. This repertoire shows over 80,000 clones, 85% to 90% found once; its top ten account for around 5.9%. The specimen was CD4+ or CD8+ T cells sorted from blood, collected in a trial of the OX40 agonist ivuxolimab. These receptor sequences come from an adult with an advanced solid tumor such as melanoma, head and neck, liver or kidney cancer. Each CDR3 is given with its conserved first and last residue. D genes are given only for firm matches. Size values are once, few and many counts, or a class for expanded clones, and some rows have none.

J,D,V,size,CDR3,DNA
TRBJ2-5,TRBD2,TRBV5-1,-,CASSPGTSGRETQYF,TGCGCCAGCAGCCCCGGGACTAGCGGGAGAGAGACCCAGTACTTC
TRBJ2-3,-,TRBV30,-,CATRGAENTQYF,TGTGCCACCCGGGGGGCCGAGAATACGCAGTATTTT
TRBJ1-2,TRBD1,TRBV18,few,CASSTNPDRDYGYTF,TGTGCCAGCTCAACAAACCCGGACAGGGACTATGGCTACACCTTC
TRBJ1-2,-,TRBV29-1,-,CSVVEETLYGYTF,TGCAGCGTTGTGGAGGAGACCCTCTATGGCTACACCTTC
TRBJ2-3,-,TRBV6-5,-,CASSYVGQRGTDTQYF,TGTGCCAGCAGTTACGTAGGACAGCGGGGCACAGATACGCAGTATTTT
TRBJ1-4,TRBD1,TRBV7-2,-,CASSLSSFLGGRGEKLFF,TGTGCCAGCAGCTTATCATCGTTCCTAGGGGGCCGGGGAGAAAAACTGTTTTTT
TRBJ2-1,TRBD2,TRBV19,once,CASSRLAGNYNEQFF,TGTGCCAGTAGCAGACTAGCGGGCAACTACAATGAGCAGTTCTTC
TRBJ2-5,-,TRBV13,-,CASSLEQGGSETQYF,TGTGCCAGCAGCTTAGAACAGGGGGGGTCAGAGACCCAGTACTTC
TRBJ2-1,TRBD2,TRBV4-1,-,CASSQDRVSGVTYNEQFF,TGCGCCAGCAGCCAAGATAGGGTTAGCGGGGTCACCTACAATGAGCAGTTCTTC
TRBJ2-1,-,TRBV15,-,CATSRGALYNEQFF,TGTGCCACCAGCAGAGGGGCTTTATACAATGAGCAGTTCTTC
TRBJ1-5,-,TRBV10-3,-,CAISPQGPRNQPQHF,TGTGCCATCAGCCCCCAAGGACCTCGCAATCAGCCCCAGCATTTT
TRBJ2-7,-,TRBV6-5,-,CASSYSGGETYEQYF,TGTGCCAGCAGTTACTCAGGGGGGGAGACCTACGAGCAGTACTTC
TRBJ1-2,TRBD1,TRBV4-1,-,CASSQDRRTGVRHGYTF,TGCGCCAGCAGCCAAGATCGTAGAACAGGGGTCCGACATGGCTACACCTTC
TRBJ1-1,-,TRBV6-1,-,CASSVAGVMNTEAFF,TGTGCCAGCAGTGTCGCAGGCGTTATGAACACTGAAGCTTTCTTT
TRBJ2-7,-,TRBV11-3,-,CASSLEVGPEQYF,TGTGCCAGCAGCTTAGAGGTAGGGCCCGAGCAGTACTTC
TRBJ2-3,TRBD2,TRBV7-3,-,CASSPMSGGTDTQYF,TGTGCCAGCAGCCCGATGAGCGGGGGGACAGATACGCAGTATTTT
TRBJ1-1,-,TRBV4-1,-,CASSYPGQTTEAFF,TGCGCCAGCAGCTATCCGGGACAAACCACTGAAGCTTTCTTT
TRBJ1-1,-,TRBV2,-,CASGAGTGDTEAFF,TGTGCCAGCGGGGCGGGGACGGGGGACACTGAAGCTTTCTTT
TRBJ1-1,-,TRBV11-2,-,CASSVGQQAVFEAFF,TGTGCCAGCAGCGTAGGCCAACAGGCGGTATTTGAAGCTTTCTTT
TRBJ1-5,-,TRBV6-1,-,CASSADGDSNQPQHF,TGTGCCAGCAGTGCGGACGGAGATAGCAATCAGCCCCAGCATTTT
TRBJ2-7,-,TRBV6-1,-,CASALFYEQYF,TGTGCCAGCGCACTGTTCTACGAGCAGTACTTC
TRBJ2-7,TRBD2,TRBV18,-,CASSPSRGGSTYEQYF,TGTGCCAGCTCACCCTCCCGCGGGGGGTCCACCTACGAGCAGTACTTC
TRBJ2-5,TRBD2,TRBV5-1,-,CASSYGGGLAGGPRETQYF,TGCGCCAGCAGCTACGGAGGCGGACTAGCGGGGGGGCCCCGAGAGACCCAGTACTTC
TRBJ1-5,TRBD1,TRBV2,-,CASRRDREGLPQHF,TGTGCCAGCAGGCGGGACAGGGAGGGTTTGCCCCAGCATTTT
TRBJ1-5,-,TRBV4-2,-,CASSQGEGGEQPQHF,TGTGCCAGCAGCCAAGGGGAGGGGGGGGAACAGCCCCAGCATTTT
TRBJ2-1,TRBD1,TRBV18,-,CASSEYRGYNEQFF,TGTGCCAGCTCCGAGTACAGGGGATACAATGAGCAGTTCTTC
TRBJ1-1,-,TRBV7-6,-,CASSLEQGTTEAFF,TGTGCCAGCAGCTTAGAACAGGGCACCACTGAAGCTTTCTTT
TRBJ2-2,-,TRBV9,-,CASSPIAENTGELFF,TGTGCCAGCAGCCCGATAGCGGAGAACACCGGGGAGCTGTTTTTT
TRBJ2-7,TRBD2,TRBV7-2,-,CASSLSSGGNIYEQYF,TGTGCCAGCAGCTTATCAAGCGGGGGAAATATTTACGAGCAGTACTTC
TRBJ1-3,TRBD1,TRBV5-1,-,CASSFGQGGGNTIYF,TGCGCCAGCAGCTTCGGACAGGGGGGCGGAAACACCATATATTTT
TRBJ2-3,-,TRBV7-2,-,CASSQDIRTDTQYF,TGTGCCAGCAGCCAAGACATTCGCACAGATACGCAGTATTTT